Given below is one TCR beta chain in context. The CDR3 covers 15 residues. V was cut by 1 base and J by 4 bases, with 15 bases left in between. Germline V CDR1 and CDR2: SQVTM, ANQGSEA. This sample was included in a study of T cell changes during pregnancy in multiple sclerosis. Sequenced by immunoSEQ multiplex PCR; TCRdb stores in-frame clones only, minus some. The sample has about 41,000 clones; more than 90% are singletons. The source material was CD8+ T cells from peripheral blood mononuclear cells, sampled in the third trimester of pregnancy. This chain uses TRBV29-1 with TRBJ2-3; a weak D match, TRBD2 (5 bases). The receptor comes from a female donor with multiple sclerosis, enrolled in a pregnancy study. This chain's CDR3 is CSVEGWRVLADTQYF. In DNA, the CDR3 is TGCAGCGTTGAAGGGTGGCGGGTGCTGGCAGATACGCAGTATTTT.